A selection of T cell receptor beta chains follows, all from one sample in a study of blood T cell repertoires in COVID-19. Clones were sequenced by immunoSEQ multiplex PCR, and TCRdb holds only the in-frame ones, with some missing. The table has a few hundred thousand clones, over 75% seen once; the top ten hold 1% to 1.3%. The sequenced sample was PBMCs or T cells enriched from blood (not recorded which). The receptor source for this set is a man aged 25-45 years who had recovered from COVID-19. Both conserved end residues are trimmed from each CDR3. Fields, in order: D gene, V gene, clone size, J gene, CDR3 protein. D genes are given only for firm matches. For some rows the clone size is stated as once, few or many, or as a class when expanded; others skip it.

D gene: .
V gene: TRBV11-2
clone size: .
J gene: TRBJ2-7
CDR3 protein: ASSLVEGDYEQY

D gene: TRBD2
V gene: TRBV3-1/TRBV3-2
clone size: .
J gene: TRBJ2-7
CDR3 protein: ASRSAGGLY

D gene: .
V gene: TRBV28
clone size: .
J gene: TRBJ2-4
CDR3 protein: ASTYRGVSKNIQY

D gene: TRBD2
V gene: TRBV14
clone size: few
J gene: TRBJ2-5
CDR3 protein: ASSQAPAGIVETQY

D gene: .
V gene: TRBV3-1/TRBV3-2
clone size: .
J gene: TRBJ2-7
CDR3 protein: ASSSTGGTEQY

D gene: .
V gene: TRBV11-2
clone size: .
J gene: TRBJ2-1
CDR3 protein: ASRHKYNEQF

D gene: TRBD2
V gene: TRBV29-1
clone size: .
J gene: TRBJ2-1
CDR3 protein: SVEGTSGINEQF

D gene: .
V gene: TRBV11-3
clone size: .
J gene: TRBJ1-6
CDR3 protein: ASSQGRGSENSPLH

D gene: .
V gene: TRBV3-1/TRBV3-2
clone size: once
J gene: TRBJ1-2
CDR3 protein: ASTPGGQSRGYT

D gene: .
V gene: TRBV6-5
clone size: .
J gene: TRBJ1-1
CDR3 protein: ASSYSSGAGGSEAF

D gene: TRBD1
V gene: TRBV7-2
clone size: .
J gene: TRBJ1-5
CDR3 protein: ASSSDRAQPQH

D gene: .
V gene: TRBV23-1
clone size: .
J gene: TRBJ1-2
CDR3 protein: ASSEPGTWDGYT